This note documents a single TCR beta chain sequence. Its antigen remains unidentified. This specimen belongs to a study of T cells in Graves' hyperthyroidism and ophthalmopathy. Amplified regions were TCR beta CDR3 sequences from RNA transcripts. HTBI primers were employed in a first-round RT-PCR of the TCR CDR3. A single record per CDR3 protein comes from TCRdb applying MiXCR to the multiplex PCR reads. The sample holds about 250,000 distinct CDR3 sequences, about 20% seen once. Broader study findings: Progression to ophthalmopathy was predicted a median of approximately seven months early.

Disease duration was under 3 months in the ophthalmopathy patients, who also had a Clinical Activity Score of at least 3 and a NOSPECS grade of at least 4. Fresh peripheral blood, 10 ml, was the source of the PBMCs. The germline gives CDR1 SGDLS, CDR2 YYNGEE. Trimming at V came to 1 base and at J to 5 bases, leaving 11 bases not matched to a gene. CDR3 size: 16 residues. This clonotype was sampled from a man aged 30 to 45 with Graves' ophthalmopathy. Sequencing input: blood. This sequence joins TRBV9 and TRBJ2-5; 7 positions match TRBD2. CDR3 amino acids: CASSVSASGGSETQYF. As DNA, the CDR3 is TGTGCCAGCAGCGTATCGGCTAGCGGAGGATCGGAGACCCAGTACTTC.